These T cell receptor beta chains were read from a single sample in a study of blood T cell repertoires in COVID-19. Assay used: immunoSEQ multiplex PCR; TCRdb lists only in-frame clones, some missing. The data hold around 290,000 clones, with more than 70% observed a single time. Sequencing was performed on PBMCs or T cells enriched from blood (not recorded which). These receptors were taken from a woman aged 55-69 years in a cohort exposed to, infected with or recovered from COVID-19 (not recorded which). The CDR3 runs from the conserved cysteine through the conserved F or W. A D gene is named only where the DNA matches it firmly. Clone size, where shown, is once, few, many, or a class for clones that have expanded.

TRBJ1-5,-,TRBD1,14,TRBV6-2/TRBV6-3,TGTGCCAGCAGTCGACAGGGACTTAGTCAGCCCCAGCATTTT,CASSRQGLSQPQHF
TRBJ2-7,-,TRBD2,16,TRBV27,TGTGCCAGCAGTTTATCGTATAGCGGGAGACACTACGAGCAGTACTTC,CASSLSYSGRHYEQYF
TRBJ1-2,-,TRBD1,14,TRBV24-1,TGTGCCACCAGTGCCCGACAGGGTTCCTATGGCTACACCTTC,CATSARQGSYGYTF
TRBJ2-2,once,-,14,TRBV28,TGTGCCAGCAGGCCGGACAGAAACACCGGGGAGCTGTTTTTT,CASRPDRNTGELFF
TRBJ2-3,many,-,16,TRBV11-2,TGTGCCAGCAGCTTAGGGTCCGGGACTAGCACAGATACGCAGTATTTT,CASSLGSGTSTDTQYF
TRBJ2-1,few,-,14,TRBV7-2,TGTGCCAGCAGCCCAGGACAGTGGGGTTTTAAGCAGTTCTTC,CASSPGQWGFKQFF
TRBJ2-7,once,-,14,TRBV5-1,TGCGCCAGCAGCGGAACAGGGATTCGGGACGAGCAGTACTTC,CASSGTGIRDEQYF
TRBJ1-1,-,-,13,TRBV6-5,TGTGCCAGCAGTTACTCACGGGGAACTGAAGCTTTCTTT,CASSYSRGTEAFF
TRBJ1-1,few,TRBD1,17,TRBV13,TGTGCCAGCAGCTTAGCCGGTCGGACAGGGGTGAACACTGAAGCTTTCTTT,CASSLAGRTGVNTEAFF
TRBJ2-7,-,-,12,TRBV2,TGTGCCAGCAGTCGGTCCTCCTACGAGCAGTACTTC,CASSRSSYEQYF
TRBJ2-3,-,TRBD2,18,TRBV28,TGTGCCAGCAGTTTTAGGGGGGATAGCGGGAGCATCACAGATACGCAGTATTTT,CASSFRGDSGSITDTQYF
TRBJ1-1,-,TRBD1,13,TRBV20-1,TGCAGTGCTAGTTACGACAGGGGGGTTCAAGCTTTCTTT,CSASYDRGVQAFF
TRBJ2-3,-,TRBD2,16,TRBV24-1,TGTGCCACCAGTGATCTCGGACTAGCGGGAGGAGATACGCAGTATTTT,CATSDLGLAGGDTQYF
TRBJ1-6,-,TRBD1,16,TRBV19,TGTGCCAGTAGTACCACTTCCGGGACAGGGGATTCACCCCTCCACTTT,CASSTTSGTGDSPLHF
TRBJ2-7,-,-,14,TRBV11-2,TGTGCCAGCAGCACCGGACTCGGGGGCTACGAGCAGTACTTC,CASSTGLGGYEQYF
TRBJ1-2,few,TRBD1,13,TRBV6-5,TGTGCCAGCAGCCCGACAGGGCAGGAGGGCTACACCTTC,CASSPTGQEGYTF
TRBJ2-1,-,-,14,TRBV15,TGTGCCACCAGCAGAGGAGGTATTGGTATTGAGCAGTTCTTC,CATSRGGIGIEQFF
TRBJ1-2,-,-,14,TRBV7-9,TGTGCCAGCAGCTTAATGCAGGACATTTATGGCTACACCTTC,CASSLMQDIYGYTF
TRBJ2-7,-,-,14,TRBV2,TGTGCCAGCAGGGCGGATGTGACAGGCCCCGGGCAGTACTTC,CASRADVTGPGQYF
TRBJ2-5,-,TRBD2,15,TRBV7-3,TGTGCCAGCAGCTCGGTAGCGGGAGTTAAGGAGACCCAGTACTTC,CASSSVAGVKETQYF
TRBJ2-1,-,TRBD1,13,TRBV5-6,TGTGCCAGCAGCTCGACAGGGAGCAATGAGCAGTTCTTC,CASSSTGSNEQFF
TRBJ2-1,-,-,16,TRBV7-8,TGTGCCAGCAGCTTAGAGGGGGGGCGTTCCTACAATGAGCAGTTCTTC,CASSLEGGRSYNEQFF
TRBJ2-3,-,-,17,TRBV6-1,TGTGCCAGCAGTGTGCTTTTCGGGACACGTAGTTCAGATACGCAGTATTTT,CASSVLFGTRSSDTQYF
TRBJ2-3,-,TRBD2,14,TRBV19,TGTGCCAGTATCCGTAGCGGGAGGTATGGTACGCAGTATTTT,CASIRSGRYGTQYF
TRBJ1-1,-,TRBD1,14,TRBV27,TGTGCCAGCAGTATACAGGGGAGGAACACTGAAGCTTTCTTT,CASSIQGRNTEAFF
TRBJ2-7,-,-,15,TRBV4-1,TGCGCCAGCAGCCAAGTGCGGCCCCCAACCTACGAGCAGTACTTC,CASSQVRPPTYEQYF
TRBJ2-2,-,-,15,TRBV19,TGTGCCAGTCGATTGGGGACTGCTCGTGTCGGGGAGCTGTTTTTT,CASRLGTARVGELFF
TRBJ2-7,-,TRBD2,14,TRBV28,TGTGCCAGCAGTTCTAGCGGGACCCGCTACGAGCAGTACTTC,CASSSSGTRYEQYF
TRBJ1-6,many,-,10,TRBV3-1/TRBV3-2,TGTGCCAGCGGTACAGGGAACCTCCACTTT,CASGTGNLHF
TRBJ1-3,-,TRBD1,14,TRBV10-3,TGTGCCATCAGTTCGACAGGGTCCGGAAACACCATATATTTT,CAISSTGSGNTIYF
TRBJ1-3,-,TRBD1,16,TRBV20-1,TGCAGTGCTAGTGAGGACAGGGCCCCCTCTGGAAACACCATATATTTT,CSASEDRAPSGNTIYF
TRBJ2-5,-,-,14,TRBV29-1,TGCAGCGTTGACGGCGGGGTGGCTCAAGAGACCCAGTACTTC,CSVDGGVAQETQYF
TRBJ2-1,-,-,13,TRBV27,TGTGCCAGCAGTTCGGCCCAGCGGAATGAGCAGTTCTTC,CASSSAQRNEQFF